This T cell receptor (beta chain) derives from a study of blood T cells in healthy people across ages (dated by TCRdb to about 2015). For the wider study: In model experiments, template switching captured about one uniquely barcoded TCR beta cDNA molecule for every two T cells. Donors were grouped into four age groups: young (average approximately 15 years), middle-aged (39), aged (around 56) and long-lived (around 82). Using the same blood draw, the study looked at two additional independent replicas of 1 million unique cDNA reads for two donors, one aged 18 to 30 and the other aged 80 or older. To avoid experimental bias, donors of different ages were distributed randomly across sequencing lanes. Age-related changes in TCR beta repertoire diversity were measured in the study by deep sequencing normalized with unique cDNA molecular identifiers.

Points the paper makes about the study in general: The CMV infection status of donors was not known, potentially confounding age-related changes in expanded clonotypes. Observed TCR beta diversity per million T cells fell roughly linearly with age, and a significant reduction was already apparent by age roughly 40. The percentage of naive T cells measured by flow cytometry correlated strongly with observed TCR beta diversity. Since profiling was done on bulk unsorted PBMCs, naive and antigen-experienced compartments could not be conclusively compared. Estimates of total diversity from one million sequenced T cells were regarded as lower bounds and underestimates. Compared with the aged group, the long-lived group had more naive CD4+ T cells, fewer expanded clones and increased TCR diversity, a pattern suggesting age selection.

The donors were roughly 38 Caucasian individuals from Russia, aged about 6 to 100 years, who were systemically healthy. About 10 milliliters of peripheral blood were collected from each donor into EDTA-treated Vacutainer tubes. Ficoll-Paque density-gradient centrifugation was used to isolate PBMCs, with at least 7 million obtained per sample. Trizol reagent was used to extract total RNA from PBMCs, with at least 5.5 micrograms per sample. For every donor, flow cytometry on a PBMC aliquot measured the percentage of naive CD45RAhigh/CD27high T cells. The library came from 5' RACE. These reads were obtained on an Illumina HiSeq 2500. A second about 7 to 11 cycle PCR used a sample-barcoded 5' primer and a J-beta primer mix. A template-switch 5' adaptor carrying 12 random nucleotides introduced a unique molecular identifier onto each TCR beta cDNA molecule. Each sample yielded at least 2.5 million CDR3-containing paired-end reads. First-strand cDNA was synthesized from all RNA with the Mint cDNA synthesis kit, primed by a TRBC-specific oligonucleotide. Following uracil-DNA glycosylase treatment, all cDNA underwent a first 18-cycle PCR with the universal primers M1SS and BC2_uni_R. The study's own analysis went as follows. Each sample was normalized by randomly selecting 1 million high-quality reads, each carrying a distinct molecular identifier. Instead of being binned into consensus sequences, reads that shared molecular identifiers were thrown out. CDR3 identification, clonotype clustering and error correction used MiTCR with a Q25 quality threshold and the strictest error-elimination algorithm. A nonparametric unseen species model with Euler transformation was used to estimate a lower bound on total TCR beta diversity. Through fastp at Q25 and MiXCR, TCRdb rebuilt clones from the public reads, retaining in-frame beta chains. Rows are unified per CDR3 protein, each entry keeping the most common DNA and genes. The V and J calls and clone size are TCRdb's, not the authors'. The sample table shows about a million distinct CDR3 sequences, and around 46% are seen once. The ten largest account for about an eighth of the sample.

There are 19 amino acids in the CDR3, from cysteine to phenylalanine inclusive. Here the CDR3 DNA is all that survives: 57 bases in frame from base 1. CDR1 and CDR2, looked up from the germline V gene, are MNHNS and SASEGT. At the junction V is shortened by 5 bases and J by 0 bases; bases outside the gene matches: 14. As concerns this clonotype: Its antigen is unknown. No clone much larger than this one lies a single base away; base qualities are absent.

The chain is made from TRBV6-1 and TRBJ1-5; 9 central bases correspond to TRBD1. Source material: blood. The origin of this receptor is a man aged 25-45 years in good health. This receptor has the CDR3 CASSLVPPGQGFSNQPQHF. The nucleotides read TGTGCCAGCAGTCTCGTCCCACCGGGACAGGGCTTTAGCAATCAGCCCCAGCATTTT.